This T cell receptor beta chain was recorded in a study of T cells after yellow fever vaccination (dated by TCRdb to between 2018 and 2021). Looking at the study overall: The SMART-Seq v4 Ultra Low Input RNA kit was used to prepare libraries from fractions with low cell numbers. To follow T-cell clones before and after primary and booster YFV17D yellow fever vaccination, bulk TCR alpha and beta repertoires were sequenced over time. Blood was collected at multiple timepoints before and after primary and secondary immunization, and bulk PBMC replicates and cell subsets were isolated. The cohort comprised two healthy male donors, one aged 18 to 30 and one aged 30 to 40 years.

Reads for this sample came from an Illumina NovaSeq 6000. TCR cDNA was synthesized by 5'RACE template switching, through which a universal primer site and unique molecular identifiers were introduced. Priming of cDNA synthesis was performed from both the TCR alpha and TCR beta constant segments. Two PCR steps were used to amplify libraries, with sample barcodes and sequencing adapters being added in the second step. Sequencing of libraries was done on Illumina HiSeq 2500 (2x100 bp) or NovaSeq (2x150 bp). The authors' analysis ran thus. Reads were demultiplexed and collapsed into UMI consensus sequences with MIGEC, and V(D)J alignment was performed with MiXCR. Vaccine-responding clonotypes were identified with edgeR using replicate PBMC samples, with FDR below 0.01 and a log2 fold change above 5 up to day 15 being required. Each bulk clonotype received a CD4 or CD8 identity based on whether the sequenced CD4 or CD8 repertoire contained that clonotype at higher abundance. TCRdb handled the public reads itself, with Q25 trimming in fastp and clone calling in MiXCR, and kept productive beta chains. Each CDR3 protein appears once, grouped with its most common genes and DNA. The V and J calls shown here were made by TCRdb, not taken from the authors' results. For this sample the table gives around 310,000 distinct CDR3 sequences, of which approximately 4.5% were detected only once. Clones ranked in the top ten supply approximately 19% of the sample.

Explained via the paper, the treatment or condition label denotes: live attenuated yellow fever vaccine strain. Two biological replicates of bulk PBMCs were collected at each blood-draw timepoint. PBMCs were isolated from peripheral blood using a standard Ficoll-Paque protocol. TriZol was used to extract RNA from bulk PBMCs, CD4 and CD8 fractions, and dextramer-positive and dextramer-negative fractions. Paper-wide results and their limitations: A small fraction of clonotypes appeared in both the CD4 and CD8 compartments, likely as a result of convergent recombination. FACS-sorted repertoires could contain abundant contaminating clonotypes from the bulk population, so computational filtering was required. Compared with the primary T-cell response, the secondary T-cell response was weaker but faster, peaking on day 5 rather than day 15. Only a couple of donors were included in the study, so the extent to which the findings can be generalized is limited. After the booster, most clones that had expanded after primary vaccination were detected again (about 97% of CD4 and under 90% of CD8), suggesting broad maintenance of memory.

Remarks on this clonotype: The antigen it binds to is not known. No much larger clonotype is one base removed from it; base qualities were not supplied.

V lost 0 bases and J lost 0 bases; the stretch between them is 6 bases long. Reading the germline V gene gives CDR1 MGHRA and CDR2 YSYEKL. Taken from cysteine to phenylalanine, the CDR3 has 16 residues. Only the CDR3 part of the read is kept: 48 bases, read in frame from the first base. Here the sequenced sample was PBMCs, taken 15 days after the yellow fever booster vaccination. The chain is made from TRBV4-1 and TRBJ1-6; the D gene lacks a confident call. This clonotype was sampled from a man between 18 and 35 years old who received the YFV17D yellow fever vaccine. The CDR3 protein is CASSQERASYNSPLHF. The DNA reads as follows: TGCGCCAGCAGCCAAGAACGGGCCTCCTATAATTCACCCCTCCACTTT.